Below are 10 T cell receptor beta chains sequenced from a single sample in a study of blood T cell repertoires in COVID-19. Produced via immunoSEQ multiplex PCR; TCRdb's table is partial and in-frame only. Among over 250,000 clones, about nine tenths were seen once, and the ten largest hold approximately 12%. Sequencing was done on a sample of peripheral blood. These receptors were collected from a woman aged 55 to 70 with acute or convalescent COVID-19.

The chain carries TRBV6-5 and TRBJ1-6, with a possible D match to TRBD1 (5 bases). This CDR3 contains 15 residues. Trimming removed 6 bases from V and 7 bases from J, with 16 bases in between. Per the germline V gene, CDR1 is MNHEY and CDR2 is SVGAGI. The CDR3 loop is CASSPPQGANSPLHF. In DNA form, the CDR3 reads TGTGCCAGCAGCCCGCCCCAGGGCGCAAATTCACCCCTCCACTTT.

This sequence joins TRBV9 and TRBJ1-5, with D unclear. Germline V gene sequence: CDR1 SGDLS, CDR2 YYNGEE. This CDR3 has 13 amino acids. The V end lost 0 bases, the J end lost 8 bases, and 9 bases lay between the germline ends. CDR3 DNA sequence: TGTGCCAGCAGCGTAGGTACGGAGGAGCCCCAGCATTTT. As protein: CASSVGTEEPQHF.

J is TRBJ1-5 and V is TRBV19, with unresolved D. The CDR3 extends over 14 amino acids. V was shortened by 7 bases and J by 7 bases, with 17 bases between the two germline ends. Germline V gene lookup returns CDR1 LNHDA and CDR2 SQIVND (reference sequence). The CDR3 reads CASNRELIGQPQHF. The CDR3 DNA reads TGTGCCAGTAATCGGGAATTGATAGGACAGCCCCAGCATTTT.

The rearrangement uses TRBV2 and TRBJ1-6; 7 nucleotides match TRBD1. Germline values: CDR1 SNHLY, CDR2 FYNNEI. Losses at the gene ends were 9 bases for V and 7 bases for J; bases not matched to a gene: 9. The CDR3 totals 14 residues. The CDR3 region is CASRPGTVNSPLHF. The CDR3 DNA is TGTGCCAGTCGTCCCGGGACAGTAAATTCACCCCTCCACTTT.

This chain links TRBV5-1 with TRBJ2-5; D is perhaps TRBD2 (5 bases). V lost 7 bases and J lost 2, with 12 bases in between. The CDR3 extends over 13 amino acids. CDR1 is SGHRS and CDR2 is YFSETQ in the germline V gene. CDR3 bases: TGCGCCAGCTCCGACGGGATGCAAGAGACCCAGTACTTC. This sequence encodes CASSDGMQETQYF.

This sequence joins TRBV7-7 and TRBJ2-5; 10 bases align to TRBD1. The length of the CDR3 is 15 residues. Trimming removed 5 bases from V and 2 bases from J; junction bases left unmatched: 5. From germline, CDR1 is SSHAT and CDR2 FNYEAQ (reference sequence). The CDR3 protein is CASSQDRGRQETQYF. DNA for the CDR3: TGTGCCAGCAGCCAAGACAGGGGGCGTCAAGAGACCCAGTACTTC. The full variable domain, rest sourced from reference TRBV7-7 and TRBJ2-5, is GAGVSQSPRYKVTKRGQDVTLRCDPISSHATLYWYQQALGQGPEFLTYFNYEAQPDKSGLPSDRFSAERPEGSISTLTIQRTEQRDSAMYRCASSQDRGRQETQYFGPGTRLLVL.

CDR3 in amino acids: CASSLNSLNTEAFF. The CDR3 DNA follows: TGTGCCAGCAGCTTGAACAGCTTGAACACTGAAGCTTTCTTT. The chain is built from TRBV5-4 and TRBJ1-1; D unresolved. The ends were cut back, 1 base at V and 0 bases at J, with 7 bases in the middle. The CDR3 has 14 amino acids. Germline CDR1 SGHNT, CDR2 YYREEE (reference sequence).

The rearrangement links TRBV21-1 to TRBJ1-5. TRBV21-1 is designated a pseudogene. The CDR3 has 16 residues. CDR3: CASSSIRGGRDRPQHF. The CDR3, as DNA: TGTGCCAGCAGCTCCATAAGGGGGGGAAGGGATCGGCCCCAGCATTTT.

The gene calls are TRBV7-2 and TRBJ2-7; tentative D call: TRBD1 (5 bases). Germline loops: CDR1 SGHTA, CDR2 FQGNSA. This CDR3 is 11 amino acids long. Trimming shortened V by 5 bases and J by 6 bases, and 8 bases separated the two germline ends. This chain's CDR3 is CASSRGGEQYF. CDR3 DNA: TGTGCCAGCAGCAGGGGTGGCGAGCAGTACTTC.

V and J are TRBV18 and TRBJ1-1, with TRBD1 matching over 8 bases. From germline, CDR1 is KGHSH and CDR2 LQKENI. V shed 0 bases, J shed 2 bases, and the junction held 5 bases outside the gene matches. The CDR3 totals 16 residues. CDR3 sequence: CASSPPGQGGNTEAFF. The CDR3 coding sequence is TGTGCCAGCTCACCACCAGGACAGGGCGGCAACACTGAAGCTTTCTTT.